What follows are 13 T cell receptor beta chains derived from one specimen sequenced in a study of T-cell reconstitution after alpha-beta-depleted transplantation in children. As it was prepared, the TCRbeta library received unique molecular identifiers. TCRdb re-called the PCR reads through MiXCR, storing one row per CDR3 protein. The table shows 200,000 to 300,000 distinct CDR3 sequences, with 12% occurring only once. The specimen was PBMCs from the stem cell graft donor, collected from the stem cell graft. The receptors come from a human donor who donated a stem cell graft to a child with acute lymphoblastic leukemia.

This clonotype was seen a handful of times. V gene TRBV18 combines with J gene TRBJ1-1; tentative D call: TRBD1 (5 bases). This CDR3 comprises 13 residues. Trimming removed 3 bases at V and 8 bases at J, with 13 bases between. CDR1 is KGHSH, CDR2 LQKENI, per germline. In DNA, the CDR3 is TGTGCCAGCTCACCCACCCATCAGGGCGAAGCTTTCTTT. Translated: CASSPTHQGEAFF. Full variable domain (outside the CDR3, taken from reference TRBV18 and TRBJ1-1): NAGVMQNPRHLVRRRGQEARLRCSPMKGHSHVYWYRQLPEEGLKFMVYLQKENIIDESGMPKERFSAEFPKEGPSILRIQQVVRGDSAAYFCASSPTHQGEAFFGQGTRLTVV.

This clonotype was recorded many times. The chain combines TRBV20-1 with TRBJ2-7; 8 positions agree with TRBD1. Germline-derived CDR1 and CDR2 are DFQATT and SNEGSKA (reference sequence). The CDR3 sequence is 14 residues long. J gave up 6 bases and V 5 bases, and 12 bases lay outside the gene matches. The CDR3 here is CSAESGQELSEQYF. In nucleotides, the CDR3 is TGCAGTGCTGAGTCGGGACAGGAACTTTCCGAGCAGTACTTC.

This clonotype appeared many times. The V gene is TRBV28, the J gene TRBJ2-7, with unresolved D. The CDR3 has 13 residues. Trimming removed 7 bases at V and 2 bases at J, with 12 bases between. Germline-derived CDR1 and CDR2 are MDHEN and SYDVKM. This CDR3 reads CASNNVTAYEQYF. The CDR3 nucleotides are TGTGCCAGCAATAATGTTACCGCCTACGAGCAGTACTTC.

This clonotype was recorded many times. The genes are TRBV7-2 and TRBJ2-1; 8 bases fit TRBD1. Per germline, CDR1 SGHTA and CDR2 FQGNSA. The CDR3 extends over 14 amino acids. V lost 5 bases, J lost 9 bases, and 9 bases stayed unmatched. This chain's CDR3 is CASSPGQGRGEQFF. CDR3 nucleotides: TGTGCCAGCAGCCCCGGACAGGGTCGAGGTGAGCAGTTCTTC.

Ten or more counts support this clonotype. The V gene is TRBV20-1, the J gene TRBJ2-5, with TRBD2 matching over 9 bases. The CDR3 consists of 13 residues. The germline CDR1 and CDR2 sequences are DFQATT and SNEGSKA (reference sequence). V trimming: 5 bases; J trimming: 5 bases; junction bases outside the gene matches: 6. The CDR3 sequence is CSARGLAVETQYF. The CDR3 DNA reads as TGCAGTGCTCGGGGACTAGCTGTGGAGACCCAGTACTTC.

At least ten counts were recorded for this clonotype. CDR3 DNA sequence: TGTGCCAGCAGTTTGAGAGGGGACTATAATTCACCCCTCCACTTT. Amino acids: CASSLRGDYNSPLHF. The chain couples TRBV12-3 or TRBV12-4 to TRBJ1-6; possible D gene TRBD1, 5 bases. This CDR3 contains 15 residues. With 3 bases removed from V and 3 bases from J, the gap between germline ends came to 9 bases.

Ten or more counts support this clonotype. J is TRBJ2-3 and V is TRBV6-1, with a tentative D call TRBD1 (6 bases). V lost 6 bases to trimming and J lost 4 bases, with 20 bases between them. The CDR3 runs to 16 residues. Germline CDR1 MNHNS, CDR2 SASEGT. The CDR3 DNA reads TGTGCCAGCAGCGCAAGAGGTTGGGGGCGCGCAGATACGCAGTATTTT. Protein: CASSARGWGRADTQYF.

This clonotype was picked up many times. This chain joins TRBV20-1 and TRBJ2-7, with TRBD1 matching over 12 bases. With 5 bases clipped from V and 4 bases from J, the junction kept 6 bases outside the gene matches. Germline V gene data show CDR1 as DFQATT and CDR2 as SNEGSKA (reference sequence). The CDR3 totals 14 residues. This CDR3 is CSADGTGGLYEQYF. In DNA form, the CDR3 reads TGCAGTGCTGATGGGACAGGGGGCCTGTACGAGCAGTACTTC.

This clonotype was recorded at least ten times. The V gene is TRBV6-5, the J gene TRBJ2-5, with TRBD1 identical over 8 bases. CDR3 size: 12 residues. V was clipped by 6 bases and J by 3 bases; unmatched bases: 0. Germline V gene data show CDR1 as MNHEY and CDR2 as SVGAGI. CDR3 sequence reads: CASRTGEETQYF. The CDR3 DNA reads TGTGCCAGCAGGACAGGGGAAGAGACCCAGTACTTC.

This clonotype was found many times. The J gene is TRBJ2-3, the V gene TRBV5-6; D ambiguous. The CDR3 is made up of 15 amino acids. Looked up from germline, CDR1 is SGHDT and CDR2 is YYEEEE. V was trimmed by 5 bases and J by 5 bases, leaving 18 bases between them. Written as DNA, the CDR3 is TGTGCCAGCAGTAGCCTTTACTCGGTGGGAGATACGCAGTATTTT. It specifies CASSSLYSVGDTQYF.

The sample holds many counts of this clonotype. The V and J genes are TRBV9 and TRBJ1-1; D may be TRBD1 (6 bases). This CDR3 has 16 amino acids. The V end was cut by 3 bases, the J end by 2 bases, with 17 bases between. Germline V gene sequence: CDR1 SGDLS, CDR2 YYNGEE. This CDR3 is CASSALDRRGNTEAFF. CDR3 bases: TGTGCCAGCAGCGCCCTTGACAGGAGGGGCAACACTGAAGCTTTCTTT.

The V gene is TRBV20-1, the J gene TRBJ2-1; 13 bases fit TRBD2. CDR1 and CDR2 (germline): DFQATT, SNEGSKA (reference sequence). The CDR3 loop spans 18 amino acids. After removal of 6 bases from V and 6 bases from J, the junction contained 17 bases not matched to a gene. CDR3 amino acids: CSAPTSGGKLSGSNEQFF. The CDR3 DNA is TGCAGTGCCCCGACTAGCGGGGGGAAACTTAGTGGTAGCAATGAGCAGTTCTTC.

This clonotype was detected many times. The chain has TRBV7-2 and TRBJ2-1; 13 nucleotides match TRBD2. The junction had 7 bases not matched to a gene; V was cut back by 5 bases and J by 6 bases. This CDR3 contains 16 residues. CDR1 is SGHTA and CDR2 is FQGNSA in the germline V gene. The CDR3 here is CASSRRGLAGLNEQFF. The CDR3, as DNA: TGTGCCAGCAGCCGCCGGGGACTAGCGGGACTCAATGAGCAGTTCTTC.